The clone carrying this T cell receptor (beta chain) occurred a few times. Its cognate antigen is unknown. Peripheral blood was drawn, ten milliliters per donor. A second PCR, run for about 7 to 12 cycles, used a sample-barcoded 5' primer plus a J-beta primer mix. MiXCR, run by TCRdb on the 5' RACE reads, gives a single entry per CDR3 protein. Here the sample spans 550,000 to 600,000 distinct CDR3 sequences, about 25% being singletons. Germline V gene sequence: CDR1 SQVTM, CDR2 ANQGSEA. The CDR3 is made up of 14 amino acids. V was shortened by 5 bases and J by 4 bases, with 15 bases between the two germline ends. The sample is drawn from a study of blood T cells in healthy people across ages. Study-wide findings and caveats: Significant beta diversity loss was already apparent by age approximately 38, declining roughly linearly.

Sequencing used blood. The receptor was isolated from a woman in her seventies in good health. The V and J genes are TRBV29-1 and TRBJ2-1, with D perhaps matching TRBD2 (6 bases). Here the CDR3 reads CSVLWQGGYNEQFF. In DNA form, the CDR3 reads TGCAGCGTTCTTTGGCAGGGAGGTTACAATGAGCAGTTCTTC.